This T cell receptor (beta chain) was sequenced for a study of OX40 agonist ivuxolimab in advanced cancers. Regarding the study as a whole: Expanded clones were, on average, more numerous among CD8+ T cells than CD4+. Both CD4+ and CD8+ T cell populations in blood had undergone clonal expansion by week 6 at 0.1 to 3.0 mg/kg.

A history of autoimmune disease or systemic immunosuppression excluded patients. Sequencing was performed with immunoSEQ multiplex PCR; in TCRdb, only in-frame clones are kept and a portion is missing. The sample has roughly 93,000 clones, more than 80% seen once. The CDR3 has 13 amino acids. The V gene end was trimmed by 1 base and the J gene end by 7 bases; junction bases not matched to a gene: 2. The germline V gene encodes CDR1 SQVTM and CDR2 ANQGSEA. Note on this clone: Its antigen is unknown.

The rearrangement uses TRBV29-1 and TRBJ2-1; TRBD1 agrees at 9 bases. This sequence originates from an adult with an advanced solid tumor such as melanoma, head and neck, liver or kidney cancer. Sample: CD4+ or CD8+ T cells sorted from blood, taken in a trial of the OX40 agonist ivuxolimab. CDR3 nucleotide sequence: TGCAGCGTTGAAGGGGACAGGGTAAATGAGCAGTTCTTC. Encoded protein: CSVEGDRVNEQFF.